The 24 T cell receptor beta chains given below trace back to one sample, sequenced in a study of T cell responses to AZD1222 COVID-19 vaccine. Some clones are missing from TCRdb's copy, which holds only in-frame ones; the method was immunoSEQ multiplex PCR. The sample carries about 180,000 clones, 70% to 90% recorded once. The sequenced sample was peripheral blood, obtained 28 days after the second AZD1222 dose. Every receptor here comes from an adult who received the AZD1222 COVID-19 vaccine.

The chain couples TRBV5-1 to TRBJ1-6; TRBD1 agrees at 10 bases. With V trimmed by 4 bases and J by 7 bases, 8 bases remained unmatched. This CDR3 has 16 residues. CDR1 and CDR2 (germline): SGHRS, YFSETQ. CDR3 in DNA: TGCGCCAGCAGCGTCTTAGGACAGGGGGTAAATTCACCCCTCCACTTT. This translates into CASSVLGQGVNSPLHF.

V usage is TRBV6-2 or TRBV6-3 and J usage is TRBJ1-3, with 7 bases that match TRBD1. The germline V gene encodes CDR1 MNHEY and CDR2 SVGEGT. The CDR3 has 17 residues. Losses at the gene ends were 2 bases for V and 0 bases for J; bases not matched to a gene: 7. CDR3 region: CASSYAGQAYSGNTIYF. The CDR3 DNA reads TGTGCCAGCAGTTACGCTGGACAGGCCTACTCTGGAAACACCATATATTTT.

DNA of the CDR3: TGCAGCGTTGCGGACCGCGGCAGCTACGAGCAGTACTTC. Translating it yields CSVADRGSYEQYF. The V and J genes are TRBV29-1 and TRBJ2-7; D remains unclear. Germline CDR1 SQVTM, CDR2 ANQGSEA. The length of the CDR3 is 13 residues. With 4 bases removed from V and 3 bases from J, the gap between germline ends came to 13 bases.

The chain employs TRBV5-4 and TRBJ2-7, with 7 bases that match TRBD2. Germline CDR1 and CDR2: SGHNT and YYREEE (reference sequence). V trimming: 1 base; J trimming: 0 bases; junction bases outside the gene matches: 10. This CDR3 spans 17 amino acids. CDR3 sequence (DNA): TGTGCCAGCAGCTTGTACGGACTAGGCTACAACTCCTACGAGCAGTACTTC. This gives the protein CASSLYGLGYNSYEQYF.

This clone was counted a single time. In nucleotides, the CDR3 is TGTGCCAGCTTAACCGGGACAGGGAACACCGGGGAGCTGTTTTTT. Translating it yields CASLTGTGNTGELFF. V usage is TRBV19 and J usage is TRBJ2-2, with 8 bases lining up with TRBD1. Trimming cost V 9 bases and J 1 base; bases outside gene matches: 7. Germline loops: CDR1 LNHDA, CDR2 SQIVND (reference sequence). This CDR3 is built from 15 residues. The full variable domain, with the rest looked up from reference TRBV19 and TRBJ2-2, is DGGITQSPKYLFRKEGQNVTLSCEQNLNHDAMYWYRQDPGQGLRLIYYSQIVNDFQKGDIAEGYSVSREKKESFPLTVTSAQKNPTAFYLCASLTGTGNTGELFFGEGSRLTVL.

The J gene is TRBJ1-5, the V gene TRBV30; D not certain. V lost 1 base and J lost 3, with 7 bases in between. CDR1 is GTSNPN and CDR2 is SVGIG in the germline V gene (reference sequence). The CDR3 is made up of 13 amino acids. The CDR3 DNA is TGTGCCTGGAGTGCAGCCAACAATCAGCCCCAGCATTTT. As protein: CAWSAANNQPQHF.

This clone has a single count. The rearrangement uses TRBV19 and TRBJ2-4; D might be TRBD2 (7 bases). The V gene's germline CDR1 is LNHDA and CDR2 SQIVND (reference sequence). Trimming cost V 7 bases and J 5 bases, with 15 bases left between them. This CDR3 is built from 14 residues. The CDR3 protein is CASTSGGLENIQYF. In nucleotides, the CDR3 is TGTGCCAGTACGTCCGGGGGGCTTGAAAACATTCAGTACTTC.

The chain uses TRBV5-8 and TRBJ2-5; maybe TRBD1 (6 bases). The V end lost 1 base, the J end lost 5 bases, and 12 bases lay between the germline ends. Germline values: CDR1 SGHTS, CDR2 YDEGEE. The CDR3 is 14 residues long. Here the CDR3 DNA reads TGTGCCAGCAGCTTGCGGACAGCGGTTGAGACCCAGTACTTC. Translated, it gives CASSLRTAVETQYF.

This chain uses TRBV7-9 with TRBJ2-7; 8 nucleotides line up with TRBD1. The CDR3 extends over 15 amino acids. Germline CDR1 SEHNR, CDR2 FQNEAQ (reference sequence). Trimming cost V 5 bases and J 2 bases; bases outside gene matches: 8. The CDR3 DNA reads TGTGCCAGCAGCCGATCCGAGACAGGGGCCTACGAGCAGTACTTC. As protein: CASSRSETGAYEQYF. Based on the CDR3 plus reference TRBV7-9 and TRBJ2-7, the full variable domain is DTGVSQNPRHKITKRGQNVTFRCDPISEHNRLYWYRQTLGQGPEFLTYFQNEAQLEKSRLLSDRFSAERPKGSFSTLEIQRTEQGDSAMYLCASSRSETGAYEQYFGPGTRLTVT.

V gene TRBV5-5 combines with J gene TRBJ1-6, with TRBD1 matching 10 bases. This CDR3 has 14 residues. CDR1 is SGHKS, CDR2 YYEKEE, per germline (reference sequence). With 5 bases clipped from V and 10 bases from J, the junction kept 6 bases outside the gene matches. CDR3 sequence reads: CASRRDRGGSPLHF. The CDR3 DNA follows: TGTGCCAGCAGAAGGGACAGGGGAGGCTCACCCCTCCACTTT.

V usage is TRBV20-1 and J usage is TRBJ1-2; D remains ambiguous. CDR1 and CDR2 (germline): DFQATT, SNEGSKA (reference sequence). V was pared by 5 bases and J by 10 bases, with 11 bases between. The CDR3 sequence is 10 residues long. CDR3 coding DNA: TGCAGTGCTGGGCGGGGTGTCTACACCTTC. Its protein is CSAGRGVYTF.

In DNA, the CDR3 is TGCGCCAGCAGCGGTACAGGGGAGATCCACGAGCAGTACTTC. This gives the protein CASSGTGEIHEQYF. The rearrangement joins TRBV5-1 to TRBJ2-7, with 7 bases aligning to TRBD1. This CDR3 spans 14 amino acids. From germline, CDR1 is SGHRS and CDR2 YFSETQ. J lost 5 bases, V lost 4 bases, and 9 bases had no gene match.

V gene TRBV9 combines with J gene TRBJ2-3; 11 nucleotides line up with TRBD2. The ends lost 5 bases at V and 2 bases at J; junction bases unmatched: 10. CDR1 is SGDLS, CDR2 YYNGEE, per germline. The CDR3 is 17 residues long. The CDR3 sequence: CASRYSLAGGTTDTQYF. CDR3 nucleotide sequence: TGTGCCAGCAGGTATTCTCTAGCGGGAGGAACCACAGATACGCAGTATTTT.

The chain is built from TRBV4-3 and TRBJ2-6, with D unclear. The V gene lost 0 bases and the J gene lost 1 base, with 10 bases spanning the gap. The CDR3 is 17 amino acids. Germline CDR1 and CDR2: LGHNA and YSLEER. DNA of the CDR3: TGCGCCAGCAGCCAAGAAGTCCTCGGGTCTGGGGCCAACGTCCTGACTTTC. Translating it yields CASSQEVLGSGANVLTF.

The genes are TRBV2 and TRBJ2-3; 8 bases align to TRBD1. Germline CDR1 and CDR2: SNHLY and FYNNEI. CDR3 length: 14 residues. The ends lost 11 bases at V and 4 bases at J; junction bases unmatched: 11. CDR3 in DNA: TGTGCCTCCGTCTGGGACAGGTCCCCAGATACGCAGTATTTT. Its protein product is CASVWDRSPDTQYF.

V and J are TRBV15 and TRBJ2-7, with D perhaps assigned TRBD1 or TRBD2 (5 bases each). The V end was cut by 4 bases, the J end by 1 base, with 11 bases between. The CDR3 covers 14 residues. Germline V gene data show CDR1 as LNHNV and CDR2 as YYDKDF (reference sequence). The chain's CDR3 is CATSTRDGSYEQYF. The CDR3, as DNA: TGTGCCACCAGCACCCGGGACGGTTCCTACGAGCAGTACTTC.

V gene TRBV7-8 combines with J gene TRBJ2-7; D unresolved. The CDR3 has 13 residues. With 2 bases removed from V and 3 bases from J, the gap between germline ends came to 8 bases. Per the germline V gene, CDR1 is SGHVS and CDR2 is FQNEAQ. The CDR3 loop reads CASSLSPIYEQYF. The CDR3 DNA reads TGTGCCAGCAGCTTATCCCCTATCTACGAGCAGTACTTC.

This rearrangement joins TRBV27 to TRBJ2-1, with TRBD2 matching over 10 bases. V was pared by 1 base and J by 5 bases, with 8 bases of the junction left unmatched. Germline-derived CDR1 and CDR2 are MNHEY and SMNVEV (reference sequence). The CDR3 contains 17 residues. The CDR3 sequence is CASSLYPGLAENNEQFF. CDR3 DNA sequence: TGTGCCAGCAGTTTATACCCCGGACTAGCGGAAAACAATGAGCAGTTCTTC.

The genes are TRBV5-1 and TRBJ1-1, with 7 positions matching TRBD1. The CDR3 length is 14 residues. Germline trimming cut 0 bases from V and 6 bases from J; bases unmatched to any gene: 5. Germline V lookup: CDR1 SGHRS, CDR2 YFSETQ. CDR3 sequence (DNA): TGCGCCAGCAGCTTGGGACAGGGTTCGTCTGAAGCTTTCTTT. The encoded protein is CASSLGQGSSEAFF.

This clone was recorded only once. This rearrangement joins TRBV13 to TRBJ1-5; D not certain. Germline V gives CDR1 PRHDT, CDR2 FYEKMQ (reference sequence). Trimming removed 2 bases from V and 1 base from J, with 15 bases in between. This CDR3 contains 17 residues. The CDR3 loop reads CASSLRQGRSSNQPQHF. The CDR3 DNA is TGTGCCAGCAGCTTACGGCAAGGACGGTCGAGCAATCAGCCCCAGCATTTT.

This chain links TRBV19 with TRBJ2-2; TRBD2 agrees at 7 bases. V lost 7 bases, J lost 6 bases, and 14 bases stayed unmatched. CDR1 is LNHDA and CDR2 is SQIVND in the germline V gene (reference sequence). CDR3 length: 16 amino acids. The CDR3 DNA is TGTGCCAGTACCGGACTCCGGGACTACAGGTCCGGGGAGCTGTTTTTT. Its protein product is CASTGLRDYRSGELFF.

The chain uses TRBV18 and TRBJ1-4; D possibly corresponds to TRBD1 (5 bases). Per the germline V gene, CDR1 is KGHSH and CDR2 is LQKENI. The V gene lost 6 bases and the J gene lost 3 bases, with 11 bases spanning the gap. This CDR3 has 14 residues. The CDR3 is CASSQGGANEKLFF. CDR3 DNA: TGTGCCAGCTCCCAGGGTGGAGCTAATGAAAAACTGTTTTTT.

This sequence joins TRBV4-3 and TRBJ2-3; D is unclear. Trimming shortened V by 4 bases and J by 5 bases, and 19 bases separated the two germline ends. From germline, CDR1 is LGHNA and CDR2 YSLEER. This CDR3 region has 16 residues. The CDR3 nucleotides are TGCGCCAGCAGCCGTGTCGGATCTGTGGGTGTAGATACGCAGTATTTT. Protein: CASSRVGSVGVDTQYF.

This clone turned up a few times. The chain has TRBV7-2 and TRBJ1-5; D is undetermined. The V end was cut by 5 bases, the J end by 7 bases, with 12 bases between. Germline CDR1 is SGHTA and CDR2 is FQGNSA. This CDR3 comprises 13 residues. CDR3 residues: CASSTQFLQPQHF. CDR3 DNA sequence: TGTGCCAGCAGCACGCAGTTTTTGCAGCCCCAGCATTTT.